Listed below are T cell receptor beta chains from one sample, sequenced in a study of OX40 agonist ivuxolimab in advanced cancers. Measured with immunoSEQ multiplex PCR; TCRdb has only the in-frame clones, and not every one. The repertoire includes about 28,000 clones, roughly 80% of them detected once, and 15% to 20% sits in the top ten. The sample consisted of CD4+ or CD8+ T cells sorted from blood, taken in a trial of the OX40 agonist ivuxolimab. The receptors come from an adult with an advanced solid tumor such as melanoma, head and neck, liver or kidney cancer. The CDR3 runs from the conserved cysteine through the conserved F or W. Fields, in order: V gene, D gene, J gene, clone size, CDR3 DNA, CDR3 protein. A D gene is named only where the DNA matches it firmly. Size values are once, few and many counts, or a class for expanded clones, and some rows have none.

TRBV5-4	TRBD1	TRBJ2-7	.	TGTGCCAGCAGCTCCAGGGGGCATAAGTCCTACGAGCAGTACTTC	CASSSRGHKSYEQYF
TRBV7-9	.	TRBJ2-7	.	TGTGCCAGCAGCCCTTTCCCCACAGGGATCGAGCAGTACTTC	CASSPFPTGIEQYF
TRBV5-6	TRBD1	TRBJ2-7	.	TGTGCCAGCAGCCCCGGGACAGTATACGAGCAGTACTTC	CASSPGTVYEQYF
TRBV7-2	.	TRBJ1-2	.	TGTGCCAGCAGCTTAGCGGAGGGGAACTATGGCTACACCTTC	CASSLAEGNYGYTF
TRBV27	TRBD1	TRBJ1-4	.	TGTGCCAGTCGGACAGGGGGGACCATTAATGAAAAACTGTTTTTT	CASRTGGTINEKLFF
TRBV7-6	.	TRBJ1-1	.	TGTGCCAGCAGCACCGATCGGGGTACTGAAGCTTTCTTT	CASSTDRGTEAFF
TRBV5-5	.	TRBJ2-7	.	TGTGCCAGCAGCTTGGAGACAGGCTTCTACGAGCAGTACTTC	CASSLETGFYEQYF
TRBV20-1	.	TRBJ2-7	.	TGCAGTGCTGGGAGCTACGAGCAGTACTTC	CSAGSYEQYF
TRBV5-6	.	TRBJ1-3	.	TGTGCCAGCAGCTCCGGGACACATATTGGAAACACCATATATTTT	CASSSGTHIGNTIYF
TRBV6-1	TRBD1	TRBJ2-5	.	TGTGCCAGCAGTGAAGACCCTACAGGGGTTGGGGAGACCCAGTACTTC	CASSEDPTGVGETQYF
TRBV7-3	.	TRBJ2-3	.	TGTGCCAGCAGCTCCCAGGCTGGGGGCCTGGACACAGATACGCAGTATTTT	CASSSQAGGLDTDTQYF
TRBV7-8	.	TRBJ2-5	.	TGTGCCAGCAGCTTAGCGGGCAGTAAGACAGAGACCCAGTACTTC	CASSLAGSKTETQYF
TRBV5-1	.	TRBJ2-2	.	TGCGCCAGCACCACATTCGGGGGTAACGGGGAGCTGTTTTTT	CASTTFGGNGELFF
TRBV2	.	TRBJ2-1	.	TGTGCCAGCAGTGATGGAAGCCCCAATGAGCAGTTCTTC	CASSDGSPNEQFF
TRBV7-3	.	TRBJ2-7	.	TGTGCCAGCAGCTTATTCCCAGGGACGGCCTACGAGCAGTACTTC	CASSLFPGTAYEQYF
TRBV4-3	.	TRBJ2-1	.	TGCGCCAGCAGCCAAGACAGGGGGGCCTACAATGAGCAGTTCTTC	CASSQDRGAYNEQFF
TRBV11-2	.	TRBJ2-7	.	TGTGCCAGCAGCTTAGAAACTAGCTTTTCCTACGAGCAGTACTTC	CASSLETSFSYEQYF
TRBV5-1	.	TRBJ1-1	few	TGCGCCAGCAGCTTTCGGCAGCTGAACACTGAAGCTTTCTTT	CASSFRQLNTEAFF
TRBV6-5	.	TRBJ1-2	once	TGTGCCAGCAGTTACGACCTGGGGGGAAACTATGGCTACACCTTC	CASSYDLGGNYGYTF
TRBV29-1	.	TRBJ2-3	.	TGCAGCGTTGAACTTAGGGAGACAGATACGCAGTATTTT	CSVELRETDTQYF
TRBV27	.	TRBJ2-2	.	TGTGCCAGCAGTCCCCTGACTGCAACCGGGGAGCTGTTTTTT	CASSPLTATGELFF
TRBV28	.	TRBJ1-4	.	TGTGCCAGCAGTTTCCTGTATGAAAAACTGTTTTTT	CASSFLYEKLFF
TRBV19	.	TRBJ2-7	.	TGTGCCAGTAGTATTTCGGGTACCTACGAGCAGTACTTC	CASSISGTYEQYF
TRBV6-1	.	TRBJ2-3	.	TGTGCCAGCAGTGAAAGGATGGGCGCAGATACGCAGTATTTT	CASSERMGADTQYF
TRBV19	TRBD2	TRBJ2-1	.	TGTGCCAGTAGTCTCAACCTAGCGGGGGGATACAATGAGCAGTTCTTC	CASSLNLAGGYNEQFF
TRBV27	TRBD2	TRBJ2-5	.	TGTGCCAGCAGTTTTTCTAGCGGGAGGGAGACCCAGTACTTC	CASSFSSGRETQYF
TRBV6-4	.	TRBJ2-1	.	TGTGCCAGCAGTGACGGAAATGACAATGAGCAGTTCTTC	CASSDGNDNEQFF
TRBV10-1	.	TRBJ1-3	.	TGCGCCAGCACCACGGGGGCTGGAAACACCATATATTTT	CASTTGAGNTIYF
TRBV4-1	TRBD1	TRBJ1-4	medium-sized	TGCGCCAGCAGCATGCCCGGGACAGGTAATGAAAAACTGTTTTTT	CASSMPGTGNEKLFF
TRBV27	TRBD2	TRBJ2-3	.	TGTGCCAGCAGTCTAAACACTTACGGGACTAGCGGGGACCCCACAGATACGCAGTATTTT	CASSLNTYGTSGDPTDTQYF
TRBV4-2	.	TRBJ2-3	once	TGTGCCAGCAGCCAGGAGGACTCGGCGGGACTTTTTCCCACAGATACGCAGTATTTT	CASSQEDSAGLFPTDTQYF
TRBV19	TRBD1	TRBJ1-1	.	TGTGCCAGTAGTATAGATGTGACAGGGCGGGCTTTCTTT	CASSIDVTGRAFF
TRBV7-9	.	TRBJ1-2	.	TGTGCCAGCAGCTCCGGACAGTTACGGGACGGCTACACCTTC	CASSSGQLRDGYTF
TRBV15	.	TRBJ2-5	.	TGTGCCACCGGCGGGGAGACCCAGTACTTC	CATGGETQYF
TRBV28	.	TRBJ2-7	.	TGTGCCAGCAGTTTAGGGCAGCGATTGGAGCAGTACTTC	CASSLGQRLEQYF
TRBV4-3	.	TRBJ1-3	.	TGCGCCAGCAGCCAAGAGGGGGAGGACCACTCTGTCGGAAACACCATATATTTT	CASSQEGEDHSVGNTIYF
TRBV18	TRBD1	TRBJ2-5	few	TGTGCCAGCTCACCGGACAGGCCCCTGGAGACCCAGTACTTC	CASSPDRPLETQYF
TRBV21-1	.	TRBJ1-2	few	TGTGCCAGCAGCAAATTTGGGATTGTCTATGGCTACACCTTC	CASSKFGIVYGYTF
TRBV9	.	TRBJ2-2	.	TGTGCCAGCAGCGCCTTAAACAGGGAGGACACCGGGGAGCTGTTTTTT	CASSALNREDTGELFF
TRBV6-5	TRBD2	TRBJ2-7	.	TGTGCCAGCGACGAGGGACTAGCGGACTACGAGCAGTACTTC	CASDEGLADYEQYF
TRBV21-1	.	TRBJ2-7	.	TGTGCCAGCAGCAAAGCAAGTAAAGGAGGGCAGTACTTC	CASSKASKGGQYF
TRBV5-4	TRBD1	TRBJ1-1	.	TGTGCCAGCAGCAACAGGGGCTTAGAAGCTTTCTTT	CASSNRGLEAFF
TRBV28	TRBD2	TRBJ2-7	few	TGTGCCAGCGGGGGGGGCTACGAGCAGTACTTC	CASGGGYEQYF
TRBV6-5	TRBD1	TRBJ2-7	.	TGTGCCAGCAGTTACTCTGGGGACAGGGTCTACGAGCAGTACTTC	CASSYSGDRVYEQYF
TRBV7-8	.	TRBJ2-1	.	TGTGCCAGCAGCTCTCGACACGATGAGCAGTTCTTC	CASSSRHDEQFF
TRBV7-8	TRBD2	TRBJ2-3	.	TGTGCCAGCAGCTTTCCTAGCGGGGGGACAACAGATACGCAGTATTTT	CASSFPSGGTTDTQYF
TRBV9	.	TRBJ2-5	.	TGTGCCAGCAGCGGGGGCCAGGGGGAGACCCAGTACTTC	CASSGGQGETQYF
TRBV30	.	TRBJ1-2	few	TGTGCCTGGAGTCTCGTCTATGGCTACACCTTC	CAWSLVYGYTF
TRBV7-2	TRBD2	TRBJ2-7	once	TGTGCCAGCAGCCAGGGACTAGCGGGAGCCTACGAGCAGTACTTC	CASSQGLAGAYEQYF
TRBV5-4	.	TRBJ1-2	.	TGTGCCAGCAGCCATGGGGACGGGCAAGGCTACACCTTC	CASSHGDGQGYTF
TRBV7-9	TRBD1	TRBJ1-2	.	TGTGCCAGCAGCTTAGAAGACAGGGGACGCTATGGCTACACCTTC	CASSLEDRGRYGYTF
TRBV25-1	TRBD1	TRBJ2-2	.	TGTGCCAGCAGCGTACATACAGGGGGCTTAAACACCGGGGAGCTGTTTTTT	CASSVHTGGLNTGELFF
TRBV4-1	.	TRBJ1-3	.	TGCGCCAGCAGCCAAGCGGAGGGGCTGGGCGGAAACACCATATATTTT	CASSQAEGLGGNTIYF
TRBV19	.	TRBJ1-1	large	TGTGCCAGTAGTACTAGTGGGTCCGAAGCTTTCTTT	CASSTSGSEAFF
TRBV7-9	.	TRBJ2-7	.	TGTGCCAGCACCCTCTCCGGGCAGGTCTCCTACGAGCAGTACTTC	CASTLSGQVSYEQYF
TRBV19	TRBD1	TRBJ2-7	.	TGTGCCAGTAGTGCGGGACAGGGTTACGAGCAGTACTTC	CASSAGQGYEQYF
TRBV28	.	TRBJ2-3	.	TGTGCCAGCAGTAATCCTTCGGCAGGCACAGATACGCAGTATTTT	CASSNPSAGTDTQYF
TRBV10-3	.	TRBJ1-1	.	TGTGCCATCAGTGAGTCGCGGACGGCGAACACTGAAGCTTTCTTT	CAISESRTANTEAFF
TRBV30	.	TRBJ1-5	.	TGTGCCTGGAGTAGCCAAGGGGGGACGTATAGCAATCAGCCCCAGCATTTT	CAWSSQGGTYSNQPQHF